The 29 T cell receptor beta chains in this list originate from one sample, sequenced in a study of T cells after posttransplantation cyclophosphamide. TCRdb's copy holds only in-frame clones and misses some; the assay was immunoSEQ multiplex PCR. The specimen has fewer than 13,000 clones, none found just once. A marrow graft followed busulfan-fludarabine conditioning, with cyclophosphamide on days +3 and +4. Here the sequenced sample was PBMCs, taken after allogeneic stem cell transplant with posttransplant cyclophosphamide. The receptors were gathered from a female patient aged 40-50 years who received an allogeneic stem cell transplant from a related donor, was CMV-positive, and had no GVHD. Some T cells may possibly be graft donor cells.

This clone was seen ten or more times. This chain connects TRBV5-5 to TRBJ2-7, with D possibly TRBD2 on 5 matching bases. Looked up from germline, CDR1 is SGHKS and CDR2 is YYEKEE (reference sequence). CDR3 size: 16 residues. V was clipped by 7 bases and J by 4 bases, with 24 bases between them. The CDR3 region is CASGLHEGGIGYEQYF. As DNA, the CDR3 is TGTGCCAGCGGATTACACGAAGGAGGAATAGGGTACGAGCAGTACTTC.

In its sample, this clone was seen many times. This chain links TRBV2 with TRBJ2-7; D remains ambiguous. Germline loops: CDR1 SNHLY, CDR2 FYNNEI. The CDR3 is made up of 13 amino acids. V lost 10 bases and J 2 bases, leaving 15 bases between the germline ends. In nucleotides, the CDR3 is TGTGCCACTGCGGAGCAAGCAACCTACGAGCAGTACTTC. Encoded protein: CATAEQATYEQYF.

This clone was recorded many times. This rearrangement joins TRBV5-1 to TRBJ1-1; 7 nucleotides agree with TRBD1. The CDR3 has 15 residues. V shed 2 bases and J 4 bases; nucleotides not matched to a gene: 8. The germline gives CDR1 SGHRS, CDR2 YFSETQ. CDR3 in amino acids: CASSLSPTGSTEAFF. The CDR3 region has the DNA TGCGCCAGCAGCTTATCTCCGACAGGGTCCACTGAAGCTTTCTTT.

The sample holds many counts of this clone. The chain has TRBV5-6 and TRBJ2-3, with TRBD1 matching 7 bases. This CDR3 comprises 15 residues. Trimming cost V 2 bases and J 2 bases; bases outside gene matches: 5. Looked up from germline, CDR1 is SGHDT and CDR2 is YYEEEE. The CDR3 sequence: CASSLRGPSTDTQYF. DNA for the CDR3: TGTGCCAGCAGCTTAAGGGGGCCATCCACAGATACGCAGTATTTT.

This clone was observed many times. The genes are TRBV7-8 and TRBJ2-7; D gene uncertain. V gave up 4 bases and J gave up 3 bases, with 10 bases separating them. Germline V gives CDR1 SGHVS, CDR2 FQNEAQ. The CDR3 is 13 residues long. The chain's CDR3 is CASSSAWSYEQYF. The DNA for the CDR3 is TGTGCCAGCAGCTCGGCATGGAGCTACGAGCAGTACTTC.

This clone appeared many times. The chain recombines TRBV7-3 with TRBJ2-3; 8 nucleotides match TRBD2. Germline V gene data show CDR1 as SGHTA and CDR2 as FQGTGA. The length of the CDR3 is 15 residues. V dropped 2 bases and J dropped 9; count of bases not matched to a gene: 10. Here the CDR3 reads CASSLPGGPGGTQYF. The CDR3 nucleotides are TGTGCCAGCAGCTTACCGGGAGGGCCGGGCGGCACGCAGTATTTT.

The sample holds many counts of this clone. The chain carries TRBV6-5 and TRBJ2-1, with 10 bases aligning to TRBD2. The CDR3 totals 12 residues. Per germline, CDR1 MNHEY and CDR2 SVGAGI. J lost 9 bases, V lost 5 bases, and 1 base had no gene match. This chain's CDR3 is CASSLAGVEQFF. DNA of the CDR3: TGTGCCAGCAGTCTAGCGGGAGTTGAGCAGTTCTTC.

Many counts were recorded for this clone. The gene calls are TRBV9 and TRBJ2-3; TRBD2 matches 9 bases. The ends lost 0 bases at V and 2 bases at J; junction bases unmatched: 7. Per germline, CDR1 SGDLS and CDR2 YYNGEE. The CDR3 runs to 17 residues. CDR3 protein: CASSVEGSGSPTDTQYF. The CDR3 DNA follows: TGTGCCAGCAGCGTAGAGGGTAGCGGGAGTCCCACAGATACGCAGTATTTT.

There are many counts of this clone. The chain couples TRBV7-2 to TRBJ2-7; the D gene is possibly TRBD1 (6 bases). V was clipped by 0 bases and J by 5 bases, with 8 bases between them. Germline loops: CDR1 SGHTA, CDR2 FQGNSA. The CDR3 covers 13 residues. The CDR3: CASSLAWDNEQYF. CDR3 coding DNA: TGTGCCAGCAGCTTAGCCTGGGACAACGAGCAGTACTTC.

This clone was detected many times. The chain recombines TRBV29-1 with TRBJ2-2; possibly TRBD2 for D (5 bases). V dropped 6 bases and J dropped 2 bases, with 16 bases sitting between them. The CDR3 covers 15 residues. The V gene's germline CDR1 is SQVTM and CDR2 ANQGSEA. The CDR3 DNA sequence: TGCAGCGTCTTGAAGAGGGCCAGAAACACCGGGGAGCTGTTTTTT. Its translation: CSVLKRARNTGELFF.

This clone was recorded at least ten times. The chain has TRBV1 and TRBJ2-2; TRBD2 is the table's D call, not checked against the DNA. TRBV1 is a recognized pseudogene. This CDR3 comprises 19 residues. The CDR3 loop reads CTSSSGTSGKDCLSGELFF. In nucleotides, the CDR3 is TGCACCAGCAGTTCCGGGACTAGCGGGAAGGATTGTCTTTCCGGGGAGCTGTTTTTT.

At least ten counts were recorded for this clone. The chain has TRBV18 and TRBJ2-5, with 7 nucleotides matching TRBD2. Germline V gene sequence: CDR1 KGHSH, CDR2 LQKENI. Unmatched junction bases numbered 1, after V lost 4 bases and J lost 5 bases. The CDR3 is made up of 12 amino acids. For the CDR3, the DNA is TGTGCCAGCTCACGGGGAGGGGAGACCCAGTACTTC. The encoded protein is CASSRGGETQYF.

This clone was seen many times. The chain combines TRBV6-5 with TRBJ2-5; D might be TRBD2 (5 bases). Germline V gene sequence: CDR1 MNHEY, CDR2 SVGAGI. The CDR3 covers 13 residues. The V and J ends lost 8 bases and 4 bases respectively, with 14 bases between them. The CDR3 DNA reads TGTGCCAGCCGAAGGCTAGCCTTAGAGACCCAGTACTTC. Translation gives CASRRLALETQYF.

In this sample, this clone turned up many times. DNA for the CDR3: TGTGCCAGCAGCAAAAGGGCACGAAGCGGGAGTCTCTTTGACGAGCAGTACTTC. Residues: CASSKRARSGSLFDEQYF. The chain combines TRBV21-1 with TRBJ2-7; the table calls TRBD2, which could not be checked here. TRBV21-1 is a listed pseudogene. This CDR3 has 18 amino acids.

This clone has ten or more counts. V gene TRBV9 combines with J gene TRBJ2-1, with D possibly TRBD2 on 6 matching bases. V lost 0 bases and J lost 10, with 11 bases in between. In germline, CDR1 is SGDLS, CDR2 YYNGEE. The CDR3 totals 13 residues. The CDR3 reads CASSVGTTNEQFF. CDR3 sequence (DNA): TGTGCCAGCAGCGTAGGGACTACTAACGAGCAGTTCTTC.

This clone was seen many times. The J gene is TRBJ1-4, the V gene TRBV27; weak D call: TRBD1 (5 bases). The CDR3 is 15 amino acids. The germline V gene has CDR1 MNHEY and CDR2 SMNVEV (reference sequence). The ends were cut back, 5 bases at V and 6 bases at J, with 16 bases in the middle. The CDR3: CASSPQGVADEKLFF. The CDR3 DNA follows: TGTGCCAGCAGTCCCCAAGGGGTAGCGGATGAAAAACTGTTTTTT.

This clone came up a few times. J is TRBJ2-5 and V is TRBV5-1, with 11 bases matching TRBD2. The J call may be wrong; the DNA end is better matched by TRBJ2-7. The CDR3 is 16 amino acids. Germline V gene lookup returns CDR1 SGHRS and CDR2 YFSETQ. The CDR3 reads CASSFATSGTPYEQYF. The CDR3, as DNA: TGCGCCAGCAGCTTTGCGACTAGCGGGACCCCCTACGAGCAGTACTTC.

This clone was detected ten times or more. The chain employs TRBV10-1 and TRBJ2-1, with 10 bases fitting TRBD2. The length of the CDR3 is 18 residues. CDR1 and CDR2 (germline): WNHNN, SYGVQD (reference sequence). V lost 0 bases and J lost 9; bases outside the gene matches: 14. CDR3 loop: CASSESKAKRGGPAEQFF. CDR3 DNA: TGCGCCAGCAGTGAGTCGAAGGCGAAGCGGGGGGGCCCAGCTGAGCAGTTCTTC.

The gene calls are TRBV5-1 and TRBJ2-1, with 8 bases lining up with TRBD2. Germline V gene data show CDR1 as SGHRS and CDR2 as YFSETQ. The CDR3 spans 16 residues. Unmatched junction bases numbered 13, after V lost 5 bases and J lost 6 bases. The CDR3 DNA sequence: TGCGCCAGCAGGTGGACTTTGGCGGGAGGTCCCAATGAGCAGTTCTTC. Translation: CASRWTLAGGPNEQFF.

This clone has ten or more counts. The V and J genes are TRBV30 and TRBJ2-2; perhaps TRBD1 as D (6 bases). CDR3 length: 16 amino acids. Between the trimmed V and J ends, which lost 1 base and 5 bases, there was a span of 17 bases. Looked up from germline, CDR1 is GTSNPN and CDR2 is SVGIG (reference sequence). CDR3 sequence: CAWSAVRGTTTGELFF. CDR3 nucleotide sequence: TGTGCCTGGAGTGCGGTTCGTGGGACAACGACCGGGGAGCTGTTTTTT.

This clone was detected many times. The chain uses TRBV18 and TRBJ2-7; D is ambiguous. V lost 4 bases to trimming and J lost 1 base, with 14 bases between them. The length of the CDR3 is 15 residues. Per germline, CDR1 KGHSH and CDR2 LQKENI. This chain's CDR3 is CASSLTPGFSYEQYF. The CDR3 DNA reads TGTGCCAGCTCACTCACGCCGGGTTTTTCCTACGAGCAGTACTTC.

This clone came up a few times. This chain connects TRBV6-5 to TRBJ2-5, with TRBD1 matching 7 bases. The J call may not be correct, given that the DNA end is closer to TRBJ2-7. Per germline, CDR1 MNHEY and CDR2 SVGAGI. There are 16 residues in the CDR3. The chain's CDR3 is CASSYSTGQRYYEQYF. CDR3 coding DNA: TGTGCCAGCAGTTACTCGACGGGACAGAGGTATTACGAGCAGTACTTC.

This clone was seen repeatedly, ten times or more. The chain recombines TRBV9 with TRBJ2-5; 9 nucleotides align to TRBD2. CDR1 and CDR2 from the germline V gene are SGDLS and YYNGEE. This CDR3 spans 18 amino acids. The trim removed 1 base at V and 3 bases at J, leaving 13 bases unmatched. The chain's CDR3 is CASSVTSSGALGEETQYF. CDR3 coding DNA: TGTGCCAGCAGCGTAACGTCTAGCGGGGCTTTGGGAGAAGAGACCCAGTACTTC.

This clone was recorded many times. The V and J genes are TRBV7-3 and TRBJ2-1; 10 nucleotides line up with TRBD1. Germline V CDR1 and CDR2: SGHTA, FQGTGA. Losses at the gene ends were 4 bases for V and 6 bases for J; bases not matched to a gene: 6. The CDR3 contains 15 residues. This CDR3 is CASSSGTGESNEQFF. The CDR3 DNA follows: TGTGCCAGCAGCTCCGGGACAGGGGAGTCCAATGAGCAGTTCTTC.

In this sample, this clone turned up many times. The V call is TRBV7-3, the J call TRBJ2-2; maybe TRBD2 (6 bases). The germline gives CDR1 SGHTA, CDR2 FQGTGA. This CDR3 has 15 amino acids. V was clipped by 4 bases and J by 7 bases, with 16 bases between them. CDR3: CASSSTGLGNGELFF. DNA for the CDR3: TGTGCCAGCAGCTCTACGGGACTGGGAAACGGGGAGCTGTTTTTT.

This clone was recorded at least ten times. The gene calls are TRBV5-4 and TRBJ2-1, with TRBD2 as a possible D gene (7 bases). This CDR3 has 18 residues. Germline-derived CDR1 and CDR2 are SGHNT and YYREEE (reference sequence). V gave up 3 bases and J gave up 3 bases, with 22 bases separating them. The CDR3 spells CASSSGGRPGLGYNEQFF. The DNA for the CDR3 is TGTGCCAGCAGCTCCGGGGGGCGGCCCGGGCTGGGCTACAATGAGCAGTTCTTC.

There are many counts of this clone. This CDR3 is CASSFLGTSGSQGQYF. CDR3 coding DNA: TGCGCCAGCAGCTTTCTGGGGACTAGCGGGAGTCAGGGGCAGTACTTC. The chain recombines TRBV5-1 with TRBJ2-7; TRBD2 agrees at 14 bases. This CDR3 spans 16 amino acids. Trimming removed 2 bases from V and 9 bases from J; junction bases left unmatched: 10. Germline V gene sequence: CDR1 SGHRS, CDR2 YFSETQ.

This clone was seen many times. J is TRBJ2-1 and V is TRBV19; 7 bases map to TRBD2. After removal of 7 bases from V and 10 bases from J, the junction contained 13 bases not matched to a gene. CDR3 size: 14 residues. Germline CDR1 LNHDA, CDR2 SQIVND (reference sequence). The CDR3 nucleotides are TGTGCCAGTAAACGGGAGGCCTTGCTTCGGGAGCAGTTCTTC. Amino acids: CASKREALLREQFF. Drawing the rest from reference TRBV19 and TRBJ2-1, the complete variable domain is DGGITQSPKYLFRKEGQNVTLSCEQNLNHDAMYWYRQDPGQGLRLIYYSQIVNDFQKGDIAEGYSVSREKKESFPLTVTSAQKNPTAFYLCASKREALLREQFFGPGTRLTVL.

The table lists this clone with many counts. This chain connects TRBV7-9 to TRBJ1-1; D remains ambiguous. This CDR3 contains 13 residues. With 3 bases removed from V and 2 bases from J, the gap between germline ends came to 7 bases. In germline, CDR1 is SEHNR, CDR2 FQNEAQ (reference sequence). CDR3 nucleotides: TGTGCCAGCAGCTTCGAGAGAAACACTGAAGCTTTCTTT. It specifies CASSFERNTEAFF.